This TCR beta chain was captured by sequencing in a study of identical twins' blood T cells. This CDR3 has 14 residues. Germline-derived CDR1 and CDR2 are SQVTM and ANQGSEA. Turning to this clonotype: One end of the junction fails to match germline, which may point to a read error.

TCRdb recomputed calls from the 5' RACE reads with MiXCR, one row per CDR3 protein. The repertoire holds hundreds of thousands of distinct CDR3 sequences, with over 25% as singletons. The TCR originated in a woman aged 18-49 years in good health. The rearrangement links TRBV29-1 to TRBJ2-2; D call uncertain. The sample comprised PBMCs. CDR3 region: CIVRMDLNTGELFF. The DNA of the CDR3 is TGCATCGTTCGAATGGACCTTAACACCGGGGAGCTGTTTTTT.